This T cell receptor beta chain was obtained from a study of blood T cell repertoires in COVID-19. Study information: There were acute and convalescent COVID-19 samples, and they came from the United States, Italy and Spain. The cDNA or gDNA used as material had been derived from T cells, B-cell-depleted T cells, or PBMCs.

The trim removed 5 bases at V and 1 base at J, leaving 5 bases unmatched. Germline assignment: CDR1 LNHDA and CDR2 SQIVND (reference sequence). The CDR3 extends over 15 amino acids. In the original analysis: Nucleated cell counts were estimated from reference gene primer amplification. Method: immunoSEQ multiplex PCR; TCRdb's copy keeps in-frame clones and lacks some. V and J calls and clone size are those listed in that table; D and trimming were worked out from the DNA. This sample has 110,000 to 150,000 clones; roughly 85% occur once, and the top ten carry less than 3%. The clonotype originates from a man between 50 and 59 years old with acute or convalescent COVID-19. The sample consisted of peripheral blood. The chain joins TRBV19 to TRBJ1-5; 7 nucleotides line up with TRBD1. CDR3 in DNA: TGTGCCAGTAGTCCCGGACAGGTGAGCAATCAGCCCCAGCATTTT. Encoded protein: CASSPGQVSNQPQHF. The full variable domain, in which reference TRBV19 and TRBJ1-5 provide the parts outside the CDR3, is DGGITQSPKYLFRKEGQNVTLSCEQNLNHDAMYWYRQDPGQGLRLIYYSQIVNDFQKGDIAEGYSVSREKKESFPLTVTSAQKNPTAFYLCASSPGQVSNQPQHFGDGTRLSIL.